Following are 2 T cell receptor beta chains from one sample sequenced in a study of control samples from healthy donors and cancer patients. Only in-frame clones appear in the TCRdb table, and some are missing; sequencing was by immunoSEQ multiplex PCR. In the table there are tens of thousands of clones, around 93% of which are singletons. Sequenced material: PBMCs. Source of these receptors: a woman aged 40 to 55 with head and neck cancer.

The rearrangement uses TRBV5-1 and TRBJ2-7, with TRBD2 identical over 12 bases. The CDR3 has 16 residues. The J segment lost 6 bases and the V segment lost 0 bases, leaving 7 bases of the junction unmatched. Germline-derived CDR1 and CDR2 are SGHRS and YFSETQ. The CDR3 is CASSLAGLAGSREQYF. CDR3 nucleotides: TGCGCCAGCAGCTTGGCCGGACTAGCGGGATCTCGCGAGCAGTACTTC.

The chain is built from TRBV28 and TRBJ2-2; 11 bases line up with TRBD2. The germline V gene has CDR1 MDHEN and CDR2 SYDVKM. CDR3 length equals 21 residues. Losses at the gene ends were 2 bases for V and 5 bases for J; bases not matched to a gene: 19. The CDR3 nucleotides are TGTGCCAGCAGTTTACAGTGGGGAATAGCGGGAGGGTTCGTTAAGACCGGGGAGCTGTTTTTT. Its protein is CASSLQWGIAGGFVKTGELFF. Full variable domain (outside the CDR3, taken from reference TRBV28 and TRBJ2-2): DVKVTQSSRYLVKRTGEKVFLECVQDMDHENMFWYRQDPGLGLRLIYFSYDVKMKEKGDIPEGYSVSREKKERFSLILESASTNQTSMYLCASSLQWGIAGGFVKTGELFFGEGSRLTVL.